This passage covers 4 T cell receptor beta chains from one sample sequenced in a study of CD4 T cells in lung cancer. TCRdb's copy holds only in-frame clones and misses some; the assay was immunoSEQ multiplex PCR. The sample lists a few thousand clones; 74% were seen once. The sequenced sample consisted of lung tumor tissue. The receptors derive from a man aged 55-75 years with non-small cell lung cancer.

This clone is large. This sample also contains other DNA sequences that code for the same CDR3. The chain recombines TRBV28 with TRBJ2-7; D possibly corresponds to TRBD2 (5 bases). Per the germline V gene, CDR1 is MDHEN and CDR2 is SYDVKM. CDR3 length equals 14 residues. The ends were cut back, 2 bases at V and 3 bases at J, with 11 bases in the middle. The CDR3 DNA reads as TGTGCCAGCAGTTTAGGTGGGAGAGGCTACGAGCAGTACTTC. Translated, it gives CASSLGGRGYEQYF. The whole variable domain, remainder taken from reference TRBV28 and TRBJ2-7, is DVKVTQSSRYLVKRTGEKVFLECVQDMDHENMFWYRQDPGLGLRLIYFSYDVKMKEKGDIPEGYSVSREKKERFSLILESASTNQTSMYLCASSLGGRGYEQYFGPGTRLTVT.

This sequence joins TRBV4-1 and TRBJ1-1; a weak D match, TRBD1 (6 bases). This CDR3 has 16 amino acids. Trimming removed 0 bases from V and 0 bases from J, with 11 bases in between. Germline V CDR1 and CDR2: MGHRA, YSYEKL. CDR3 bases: TGCGCCAGCAGCCAAGACCTTTACAGGGTGAACACTGAAGCTTTCTTT. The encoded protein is CASSQDLYRVNTEAFF.

The CDR3 region has the DNA TGCAGCGTCACGGACGGGGGAGATGGCTACACCTTC. The encoded protein is CSVTDGGDGYTF. The rearrangement joins TRBV29-1 to TRBJ1-2; a weak D match, TRBD1 (5 bases). Germline loops: CDR1 SQVTM, CDR2 ANQGSEA. V gave up 6 bases and J gave up 6 bases, with 14 bases separating them. The CDR3 runs 12 residues.

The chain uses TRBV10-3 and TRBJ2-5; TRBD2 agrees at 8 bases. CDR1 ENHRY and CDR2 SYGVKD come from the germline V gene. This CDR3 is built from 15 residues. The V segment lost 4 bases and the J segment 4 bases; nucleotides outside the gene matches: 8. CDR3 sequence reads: CAISVGQRETETQYF. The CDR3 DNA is TGTGCCATCAGTGTCGGACAGCGGGAGACAGAGACCCAGTACTTC.